This TCR beta chain came from a study of blood T cell repertoires in COVID-19. The method was immunoSEQ multiplex PCR; TCRdb's version includes in-frame clones alone and lacks a portion of them. The repertoire holds fewer than 300,000 clones, with more than 65% as singletons. Input material: peripheral blood. This receptor was obtained from a young woman with acute or convalescent COVID-19.

CDR3 sequence (DNA): TGTGCCAGCAGCTTTGCCGGGACAGGGTCTTCCGAGCAGTACTTC. The encoded protein is CASSFAGTGSSEQYF. J is TRBJ2-7 and V is TRBV7-9; 9 bases are shared with TRBD1. With V trimmed by 3 bases and J by 6 bases, 9 bases remained unmatched. The CDR3 covers 15 residues. The germline V gene has CDR1 SEHNR and CDR2 FQNEAQ (reference sequence).